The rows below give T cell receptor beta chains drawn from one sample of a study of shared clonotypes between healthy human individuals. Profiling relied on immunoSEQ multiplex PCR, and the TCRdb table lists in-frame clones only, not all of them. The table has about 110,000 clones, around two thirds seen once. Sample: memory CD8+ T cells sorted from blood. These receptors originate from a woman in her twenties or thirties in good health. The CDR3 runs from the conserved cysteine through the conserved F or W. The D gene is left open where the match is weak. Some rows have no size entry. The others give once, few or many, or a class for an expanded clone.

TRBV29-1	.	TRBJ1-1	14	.	TGCAGCGTTGCCCCCCGTGACAGCTACACTGAAGCTTTCTTT	CSVAPRDSYTEAFF
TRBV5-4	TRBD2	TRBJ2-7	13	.	TGTGCCAGCAGCGGGGGACTAGTGGTCGAGCAGTACTTC	CASSGGLVVEQYF
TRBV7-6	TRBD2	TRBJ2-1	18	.	TGTGCCAGCAGCCCCTGGTGGGTAGCGGGAGTGTGCCACAATGAGCAGTTCTTC	CASSPWWVAGVCHNEQFF
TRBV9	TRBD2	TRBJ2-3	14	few	TGTGCCAGCAGCGTAGCCGGCGGGAGCGATACGCAGTATTTT	CASSVAGGSDTQYF
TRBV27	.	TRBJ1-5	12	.	TGTGCCAGCAACCACTACGGCCAGCCCCAGCATTTT	CASNHYGQPQHF
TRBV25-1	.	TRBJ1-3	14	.	TGTGCCAGCAGTGAGGGACCGGACGTCGACACCATATATTTT	CASSEGPDVDTIYF
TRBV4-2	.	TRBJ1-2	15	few	TGTGCCAGCAGCCAAGCGTCGGCGACAGGCTATGGCTACACCTTC	CASSQASATGYGYTF
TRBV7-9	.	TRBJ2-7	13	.	TGTGCCAGCAGCTTAGCGCGACCTTACGAGCAGTACTTC	CASSLARPYEQYF
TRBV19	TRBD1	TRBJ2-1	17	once	TGTGCCAGTAGTATAGATCATTGGACAGGGAGCTACAATGAGCAGTTCTTC	CASSIDHWTGSYNEQFF
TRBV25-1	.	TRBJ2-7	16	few	TGTGCCAGCAGTGGGGGGGCACAGCGGAGCTCCTACGAGCAGTACTTC	CASSGGAQRSSYEQYF
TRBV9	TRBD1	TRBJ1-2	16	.	TGTGCCAGCAGCGTAGGGGGACAGCCGGGAAACTATGGCTACACCTTC	CASSVGGQPGNYGYTF
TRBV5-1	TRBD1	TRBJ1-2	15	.	TGCGCCAGCAGCGTGCCGACAGGGGGAACAACTGGCTACACCTTC	CASSVPTGGTTGYTF
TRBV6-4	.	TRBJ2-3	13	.	TGTGCCAGCAGTCCCGGGGGAGAAGATACGCAGTATTTT	CASSPGGEDTQYF
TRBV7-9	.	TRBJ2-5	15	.	TGTGCCAGCAGCTTAGCGGGGGCAGGGCCGGAGACCCAGTACTTC	CASSLAGAGPETQYF
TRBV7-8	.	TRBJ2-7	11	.	TGTGCCAGCAGCTTAAACTACGAGCAGTACTTC	CASSLNYEQYF
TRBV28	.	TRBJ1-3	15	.	TGTGCCAGCAGGGAGACGGCTGTCTCTGGAAACACCATATATTTT	CASRETAVSGNTIYF
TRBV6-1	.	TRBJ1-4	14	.	TGTGCCAGCAGCGATGGCGGGGGGCTCGAAAAACTGTTTTTT	CASSDGGGLEKLFF
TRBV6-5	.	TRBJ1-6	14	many	TGTGCCAGCAGTTATGGGGGGGAGAATTCACCCCTCCACTTT	CASSYGGENSPLHF
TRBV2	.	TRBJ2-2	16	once	TGTGCCAGCAGTATTGAGGGAATCGCCTATGGCGGGGAGCTGTTTTTT	CASSIEGIAYGGELFF
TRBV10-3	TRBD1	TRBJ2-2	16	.	TGTGCCATCAGTGAGTCCGGGACAGCGAACACCGGGGAGCTGTTTTTT	CAISESGTANTGELFF
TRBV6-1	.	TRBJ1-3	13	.	TGTGCCAGCAGTGGCCTTGGTATCGACACCATATATTTT	CASSGLGIDTIYF
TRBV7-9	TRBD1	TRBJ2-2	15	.	TGTGCCAGCAGCTACTTGACAGGGGACACCGGGGAGCTGTTTTTT	CASSYLTGDTGELFF
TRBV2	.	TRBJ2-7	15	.	TGTGCCAGCAGGGTAATAGGAGGCGACTACTACGAGCAGTACTTC	CASRVIGGDYYEQYF
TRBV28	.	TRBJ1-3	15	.	TGTGCCAGCAGTTTCGCAATCACCTCTGGAAACACCATATATTTT	CASSFAITSGNTIYF
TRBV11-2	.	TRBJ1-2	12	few	TGTGCCAGCTCCATCGGCTTGGATGGCTACACCTTC	CASSIGLDGYTF
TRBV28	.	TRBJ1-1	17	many	TGTGCCAGCAGCCCAGGGAGCGACAGACCCATGAACACTGAAGCTTTCTTT	CASSPGSDRPMNTEAFF
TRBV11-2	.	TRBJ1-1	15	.	TGTGCCAGCAGCCCAGTGGGACACGAGAACACTGAAGCTTTCTTT	CASSPVGHENTEAFF
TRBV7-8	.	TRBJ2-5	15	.	TGTGCCAGCAGCTCTCCGGACCCATTGACAGAGACCCAGTACTTC	CASSSPDPLTETQYF
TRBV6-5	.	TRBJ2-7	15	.	TGTGCCAGCAGTTACGGGAATAGCGGTTCTTACGAGCAGTACTTC	CASSYGNSGSYEQYF
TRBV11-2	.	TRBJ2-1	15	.	TGTGCCAGCAGCACCCCCAGGGGGAGGAACAATGAGCAGTTCTTC	CASSTPRGRNNEQFF
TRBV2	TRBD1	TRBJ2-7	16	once	TGTGCCAGCAGTAGACCCGGGACAGGGTATAACTACGAGCAGTACTTC	CASSRPGTGYNYEQYF
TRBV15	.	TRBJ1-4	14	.	TGTGCCACCAGCAGAGCGACAGAGCATGAAAAACTGTTTTTT	CATSRATEHEKLFF
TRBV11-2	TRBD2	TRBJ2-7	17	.	TGTGCCAGCAGCTTGTTCTGGACTAGCGGCAAAACCTACGAGCAGTACTTC	CASSLFWTSGKTYEQYF
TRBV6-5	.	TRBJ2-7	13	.	TGTGCCAGCAGGGCGGGGTATAACTACGAGCAGTACTTC	CASRAGYNYEQYF
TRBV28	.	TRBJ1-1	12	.	TGTGCCAGCAGTCCCCCTAGGTCTGAAGCTTTCTTT	CASSPPRSEAFF
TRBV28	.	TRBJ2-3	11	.	TGTGCCAGCAGTTCCCCCAATACGCAGTATTTT	CASSSPNTQYF
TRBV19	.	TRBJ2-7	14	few	TGTGCCAGTAGTTTGAGGACGTTCCCCTACGAGCAGTACTTC	CASSLRTFPYEQYF
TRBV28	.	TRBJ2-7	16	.	TGTGCCAGCAGTTTACACATTCCGACACGTACCTACGAGCAGTACTTC	CASSLHIPTRTYEQYF
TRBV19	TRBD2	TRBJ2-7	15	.	TGTGCCAGTAGTATAGGATTAGCGGGAGGCTACGAGCAGTACTTC	CASSIGLAGGYEQYF
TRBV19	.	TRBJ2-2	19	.	TGTGCCAGTAGTATAGAGTCCGGTCTTGGGGGGAGGTCCACCGGGGAGCTGTTTTTT	CASSIESGLGGRSTGELFF
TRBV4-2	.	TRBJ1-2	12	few	TGTGCCAGCAGCCGGCAGTACTATGGCTACACCTTC	CASSRQYYGYTF
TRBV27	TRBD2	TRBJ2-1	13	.	TGTGCCAGCAGTTTATCCCTAGCGGGGGAGCAGTTCTTC	CASSLSLAGEQFF
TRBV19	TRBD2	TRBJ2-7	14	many	TGTGCCAGTAGTATGAGCGGGGTCTCCTACGAGCAGTACTTC	CASSMSGVSYEQYF
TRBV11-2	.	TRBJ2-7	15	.	TGTGCCAGCAGCTATTCCGGAGGAGCTGACTACGAGCAGTACTTC	CASSYSGGADYEQYF
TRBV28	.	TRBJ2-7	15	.	TGTGCCAGCAGAATGATGGTGGCCACCTCCTACGAGCAGTACTTC	CASRMMVATSYEQYF